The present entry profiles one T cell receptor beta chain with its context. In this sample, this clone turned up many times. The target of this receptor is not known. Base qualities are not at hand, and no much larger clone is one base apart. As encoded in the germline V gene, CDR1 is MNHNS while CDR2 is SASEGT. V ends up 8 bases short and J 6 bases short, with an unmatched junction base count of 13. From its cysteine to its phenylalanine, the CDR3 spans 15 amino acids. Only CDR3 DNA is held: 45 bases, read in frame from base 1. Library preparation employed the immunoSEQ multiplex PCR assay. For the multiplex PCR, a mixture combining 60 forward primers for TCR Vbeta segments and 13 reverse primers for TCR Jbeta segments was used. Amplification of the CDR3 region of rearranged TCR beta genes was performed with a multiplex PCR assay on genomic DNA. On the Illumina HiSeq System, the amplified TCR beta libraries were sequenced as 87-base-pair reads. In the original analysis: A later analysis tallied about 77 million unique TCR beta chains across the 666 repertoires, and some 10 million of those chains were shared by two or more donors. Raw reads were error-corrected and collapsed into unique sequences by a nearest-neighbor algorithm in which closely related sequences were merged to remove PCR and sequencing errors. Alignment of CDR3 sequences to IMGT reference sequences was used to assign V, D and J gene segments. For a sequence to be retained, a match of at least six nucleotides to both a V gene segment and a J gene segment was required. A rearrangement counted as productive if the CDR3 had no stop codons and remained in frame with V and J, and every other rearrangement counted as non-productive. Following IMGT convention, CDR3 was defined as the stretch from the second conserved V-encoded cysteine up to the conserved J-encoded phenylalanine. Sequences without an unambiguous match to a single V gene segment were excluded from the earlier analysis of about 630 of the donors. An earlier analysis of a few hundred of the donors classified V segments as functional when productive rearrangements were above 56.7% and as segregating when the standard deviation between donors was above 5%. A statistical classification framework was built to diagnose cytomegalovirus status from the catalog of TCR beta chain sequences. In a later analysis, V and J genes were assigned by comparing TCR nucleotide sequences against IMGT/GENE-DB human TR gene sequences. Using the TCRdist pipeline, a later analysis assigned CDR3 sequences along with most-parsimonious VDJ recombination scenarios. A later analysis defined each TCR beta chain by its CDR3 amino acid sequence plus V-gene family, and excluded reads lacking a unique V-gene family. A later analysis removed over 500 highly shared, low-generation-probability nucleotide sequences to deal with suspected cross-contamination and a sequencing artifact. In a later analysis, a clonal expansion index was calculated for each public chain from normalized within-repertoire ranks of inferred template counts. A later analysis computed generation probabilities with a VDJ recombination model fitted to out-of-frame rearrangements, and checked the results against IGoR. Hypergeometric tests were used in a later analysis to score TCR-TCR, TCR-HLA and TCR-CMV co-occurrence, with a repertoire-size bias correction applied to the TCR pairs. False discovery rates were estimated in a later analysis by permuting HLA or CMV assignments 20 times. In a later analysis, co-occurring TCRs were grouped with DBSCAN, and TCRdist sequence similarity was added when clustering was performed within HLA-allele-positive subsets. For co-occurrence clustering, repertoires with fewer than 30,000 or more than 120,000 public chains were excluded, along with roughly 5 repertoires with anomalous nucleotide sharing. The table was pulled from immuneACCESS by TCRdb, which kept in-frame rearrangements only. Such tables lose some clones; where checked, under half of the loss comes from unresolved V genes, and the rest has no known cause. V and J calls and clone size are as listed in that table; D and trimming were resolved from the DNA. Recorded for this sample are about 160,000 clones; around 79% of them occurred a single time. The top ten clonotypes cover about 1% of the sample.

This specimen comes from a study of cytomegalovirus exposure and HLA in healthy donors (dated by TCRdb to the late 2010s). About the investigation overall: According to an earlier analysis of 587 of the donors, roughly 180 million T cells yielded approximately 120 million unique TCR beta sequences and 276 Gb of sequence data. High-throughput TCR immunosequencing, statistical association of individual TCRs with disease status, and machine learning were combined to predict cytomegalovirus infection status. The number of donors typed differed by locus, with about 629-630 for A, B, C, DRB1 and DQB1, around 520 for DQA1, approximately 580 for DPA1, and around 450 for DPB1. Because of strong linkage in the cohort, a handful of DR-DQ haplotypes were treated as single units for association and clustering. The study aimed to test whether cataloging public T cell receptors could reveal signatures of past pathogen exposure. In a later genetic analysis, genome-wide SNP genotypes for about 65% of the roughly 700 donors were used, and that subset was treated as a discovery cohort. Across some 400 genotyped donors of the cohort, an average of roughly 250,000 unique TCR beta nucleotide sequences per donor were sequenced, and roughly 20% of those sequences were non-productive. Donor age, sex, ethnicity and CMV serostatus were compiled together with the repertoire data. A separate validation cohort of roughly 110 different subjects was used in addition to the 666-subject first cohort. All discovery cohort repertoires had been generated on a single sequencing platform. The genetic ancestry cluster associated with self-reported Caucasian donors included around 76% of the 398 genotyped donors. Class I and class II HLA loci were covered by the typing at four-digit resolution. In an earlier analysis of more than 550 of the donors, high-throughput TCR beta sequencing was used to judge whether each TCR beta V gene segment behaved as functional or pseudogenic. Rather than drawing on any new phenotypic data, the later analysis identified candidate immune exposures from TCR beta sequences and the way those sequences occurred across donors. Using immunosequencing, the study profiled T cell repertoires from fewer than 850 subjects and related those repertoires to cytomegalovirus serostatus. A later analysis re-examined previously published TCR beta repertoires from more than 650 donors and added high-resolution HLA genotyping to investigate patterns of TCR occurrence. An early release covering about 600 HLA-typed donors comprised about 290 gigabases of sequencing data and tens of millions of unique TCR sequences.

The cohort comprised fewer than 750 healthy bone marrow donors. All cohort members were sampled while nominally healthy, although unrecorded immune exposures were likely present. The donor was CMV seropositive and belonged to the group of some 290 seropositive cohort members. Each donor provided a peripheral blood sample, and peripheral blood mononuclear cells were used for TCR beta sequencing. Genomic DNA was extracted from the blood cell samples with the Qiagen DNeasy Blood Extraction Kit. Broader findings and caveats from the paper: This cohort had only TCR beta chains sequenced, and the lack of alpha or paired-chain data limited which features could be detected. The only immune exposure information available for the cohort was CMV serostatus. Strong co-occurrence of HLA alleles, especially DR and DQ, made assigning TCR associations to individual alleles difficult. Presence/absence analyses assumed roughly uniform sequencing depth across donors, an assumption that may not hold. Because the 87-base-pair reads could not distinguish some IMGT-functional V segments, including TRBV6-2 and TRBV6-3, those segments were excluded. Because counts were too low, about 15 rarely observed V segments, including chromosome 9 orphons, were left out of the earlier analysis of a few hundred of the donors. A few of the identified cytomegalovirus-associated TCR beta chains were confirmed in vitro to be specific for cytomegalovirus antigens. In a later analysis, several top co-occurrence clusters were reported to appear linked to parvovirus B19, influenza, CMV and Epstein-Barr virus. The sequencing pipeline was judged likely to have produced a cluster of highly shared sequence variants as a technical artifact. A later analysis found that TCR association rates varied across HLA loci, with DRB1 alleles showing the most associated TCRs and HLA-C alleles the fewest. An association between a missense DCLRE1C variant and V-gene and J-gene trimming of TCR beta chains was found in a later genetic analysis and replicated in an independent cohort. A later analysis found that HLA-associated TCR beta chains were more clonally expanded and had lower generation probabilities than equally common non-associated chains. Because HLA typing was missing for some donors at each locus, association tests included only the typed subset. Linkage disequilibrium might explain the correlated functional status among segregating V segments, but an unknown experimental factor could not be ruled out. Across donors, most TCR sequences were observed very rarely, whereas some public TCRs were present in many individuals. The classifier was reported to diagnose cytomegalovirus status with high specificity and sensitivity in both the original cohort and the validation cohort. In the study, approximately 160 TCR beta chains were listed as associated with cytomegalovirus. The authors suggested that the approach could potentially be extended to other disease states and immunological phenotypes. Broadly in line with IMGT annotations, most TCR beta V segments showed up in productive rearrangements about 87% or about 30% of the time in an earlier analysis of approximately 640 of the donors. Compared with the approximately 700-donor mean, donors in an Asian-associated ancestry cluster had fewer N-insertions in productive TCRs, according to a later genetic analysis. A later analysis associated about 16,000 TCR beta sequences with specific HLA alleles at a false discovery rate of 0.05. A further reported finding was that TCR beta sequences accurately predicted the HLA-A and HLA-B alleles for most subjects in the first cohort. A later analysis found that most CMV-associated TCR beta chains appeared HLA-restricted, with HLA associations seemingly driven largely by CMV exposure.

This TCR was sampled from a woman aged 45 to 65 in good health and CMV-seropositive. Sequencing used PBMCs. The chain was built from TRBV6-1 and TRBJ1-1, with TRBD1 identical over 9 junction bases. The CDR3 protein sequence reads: CASLDRGGYNAEAFF. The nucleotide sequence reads TGTGCCAGCCTCGACAGGGGGGGATATAACGCTGAAGCTTTCTTT.